The following is a TCR beta chain sequence with its context. This record comes from a study of T cells in tumors after PD-1 blockade. Study background: A subset received ongoing vismodegib 150 mg daily alongside anti-PD-1 therapy.

Method: immunoSEQ multiplex PCR; TCRdb's copy keeps in-frame clones and lacks some. The data show approximately 47,000 clones, roughly 80% seen once. CDR1 and CDR2 from the germline V gene are SGHNT and YYREEE (reference sequence). V dropped 0 bases and J dropped 3 bases, with 6 bases sitting between them. This CDR3 comprises 13 residues. The sequenced sample was PBMCs, obtained before anti-PD-1 therapy. The chain couples TRBV5-4 to TRBJ2-5; D gene ambiguous. This TCR was recovered from a human donor with advanced basal cell or squamous cell carcinoma (not recorded which). This CDR3 reads CASSLDDEETQYF. The CDR3 region has the DNA TGTGCCAGCAGCTTGGATGATGAAGAGACCCAGTACTTC.